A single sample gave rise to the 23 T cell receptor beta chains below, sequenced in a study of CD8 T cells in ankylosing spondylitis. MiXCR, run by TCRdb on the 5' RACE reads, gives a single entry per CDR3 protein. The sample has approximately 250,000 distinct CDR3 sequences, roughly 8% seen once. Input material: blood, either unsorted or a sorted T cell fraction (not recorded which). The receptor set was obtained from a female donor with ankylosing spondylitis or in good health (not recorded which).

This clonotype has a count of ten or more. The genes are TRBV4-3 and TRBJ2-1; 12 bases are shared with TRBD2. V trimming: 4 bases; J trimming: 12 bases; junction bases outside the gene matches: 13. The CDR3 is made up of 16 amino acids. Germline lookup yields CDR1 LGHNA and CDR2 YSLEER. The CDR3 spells CASSLQTSGSVLGQFF. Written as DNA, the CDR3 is TGCGCCAGCAGCCTCCAGACTAGCGGGAGCGTTTTGGGGCAGTTCTTC.

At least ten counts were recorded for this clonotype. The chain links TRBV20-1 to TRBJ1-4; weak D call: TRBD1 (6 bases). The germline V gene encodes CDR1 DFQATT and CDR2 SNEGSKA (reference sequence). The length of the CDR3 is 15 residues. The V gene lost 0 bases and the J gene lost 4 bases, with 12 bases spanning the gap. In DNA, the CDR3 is TGCAGTGCTAGAGACTTCGGACAGATTAATGAAAAACTGTTTTTT. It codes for CSARDFGQINEKLFF.

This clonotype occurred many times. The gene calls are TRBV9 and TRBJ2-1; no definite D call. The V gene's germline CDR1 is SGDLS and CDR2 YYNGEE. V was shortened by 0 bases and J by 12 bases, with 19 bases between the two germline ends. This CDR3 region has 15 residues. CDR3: CASSVEVGFEVGQFF. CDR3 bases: TGTGCCAGCAGCGTAGAGGTAGGGTTTGAGGTAGGGCAGTTCTTC.

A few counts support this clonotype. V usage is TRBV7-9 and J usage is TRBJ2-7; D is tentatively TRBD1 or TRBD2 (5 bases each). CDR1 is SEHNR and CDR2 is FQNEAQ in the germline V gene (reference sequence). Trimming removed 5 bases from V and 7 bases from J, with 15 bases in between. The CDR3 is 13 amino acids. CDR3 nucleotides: TGTGCCAGCAGCCGAGACAGCGGCAATGAGCAGTACTTC. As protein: CASSRDSGNEQYF.

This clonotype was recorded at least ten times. The CDR3 sequence is CASRQANNEQYF. The CDR3, as DNA: TGTGCCAGCAGACAGGCGAATAACGAGCAGTACTTC. J is TRBJ2-7 and V is TRBV11-2; possibly TRBD1 for D (5 bases). The V and J ends lost 6 bases and 5 bases respectively, with 11 bases between them. CDR1 SGHAT and CDR2 FQNNGV come from the germline V gene. CDR3 length: 12 residues.

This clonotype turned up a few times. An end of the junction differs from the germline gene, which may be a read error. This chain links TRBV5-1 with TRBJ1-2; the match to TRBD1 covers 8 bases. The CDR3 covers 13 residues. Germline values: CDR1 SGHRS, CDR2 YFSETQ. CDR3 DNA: TGCGCCAGCAGCTCCGAATACCGGACAGGGACGTCCTTC. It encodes CASSSEYRTGTSF.

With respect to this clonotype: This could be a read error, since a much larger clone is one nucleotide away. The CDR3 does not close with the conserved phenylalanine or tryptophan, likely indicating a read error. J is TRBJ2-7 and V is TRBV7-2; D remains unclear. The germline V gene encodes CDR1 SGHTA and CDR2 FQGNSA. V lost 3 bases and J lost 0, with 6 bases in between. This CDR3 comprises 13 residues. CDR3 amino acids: CASSFESSYEQYL. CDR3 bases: TGTGCCAGCAGCTTTGAATCCTCCTACGAGCAGTACCTC.

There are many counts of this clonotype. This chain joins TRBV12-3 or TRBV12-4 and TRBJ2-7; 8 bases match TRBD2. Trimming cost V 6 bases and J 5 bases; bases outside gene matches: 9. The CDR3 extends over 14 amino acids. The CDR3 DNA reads TGTGCCAGCAGCCTCTGGCGGGAGGCGGACGAGCAGTACTTC. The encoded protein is CASSLWREADEQYF.

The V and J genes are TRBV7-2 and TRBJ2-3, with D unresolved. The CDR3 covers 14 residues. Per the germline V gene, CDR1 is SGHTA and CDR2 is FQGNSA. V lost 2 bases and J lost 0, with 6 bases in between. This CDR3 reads CASSLIPSTDTQYF. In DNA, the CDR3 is TGTGCCAGCAGCTTAATTCCCAGCACAGATACGCAGTATTTT.

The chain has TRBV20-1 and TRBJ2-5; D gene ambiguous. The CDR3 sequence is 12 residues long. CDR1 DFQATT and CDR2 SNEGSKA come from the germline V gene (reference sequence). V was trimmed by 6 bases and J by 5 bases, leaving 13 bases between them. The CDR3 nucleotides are TGCAGTGCACCTTTCCCCGGGGAGACCCAGTACTTC. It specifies CSAPFPGETQYF.

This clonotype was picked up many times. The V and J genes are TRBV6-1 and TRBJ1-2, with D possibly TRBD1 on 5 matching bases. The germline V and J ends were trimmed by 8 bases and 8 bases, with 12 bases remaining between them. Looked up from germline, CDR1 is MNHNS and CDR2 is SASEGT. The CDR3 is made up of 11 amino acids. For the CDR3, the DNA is TGTGCCAGCCGGGACCTAGGGGGCTACACCTTC. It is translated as CASRDLGGYTF.

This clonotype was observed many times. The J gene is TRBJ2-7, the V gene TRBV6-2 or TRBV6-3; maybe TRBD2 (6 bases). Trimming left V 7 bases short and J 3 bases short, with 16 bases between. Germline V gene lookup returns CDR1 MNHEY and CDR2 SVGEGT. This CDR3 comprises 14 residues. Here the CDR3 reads CASTWRLAFYEQYF. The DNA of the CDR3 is TGTGCCAGCACCTGGAGGCTAGCGTTCTACGAGCAGTACTTC.

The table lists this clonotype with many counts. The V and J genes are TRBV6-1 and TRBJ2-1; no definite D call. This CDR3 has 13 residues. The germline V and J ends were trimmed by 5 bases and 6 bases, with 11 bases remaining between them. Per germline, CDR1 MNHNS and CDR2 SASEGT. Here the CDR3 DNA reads TGTGCCAGCAGTCTTGGGCCCATCAATGAGCAGTTCTTC. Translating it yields CASSLGPINEQFF.

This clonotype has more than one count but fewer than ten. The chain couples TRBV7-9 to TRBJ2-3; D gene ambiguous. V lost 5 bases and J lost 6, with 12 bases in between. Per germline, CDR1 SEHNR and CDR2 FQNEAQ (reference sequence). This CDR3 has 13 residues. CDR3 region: CASSPDLEDTQYF. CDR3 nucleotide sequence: TGTGCCAGCAGCCCCGACTTAGAGGATACGCAGTATTTT.

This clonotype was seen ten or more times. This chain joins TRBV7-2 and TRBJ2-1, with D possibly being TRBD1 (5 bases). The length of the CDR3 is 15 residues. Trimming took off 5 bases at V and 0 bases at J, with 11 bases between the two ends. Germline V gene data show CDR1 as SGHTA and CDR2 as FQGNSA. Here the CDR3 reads CASSQDISSYNEQFF. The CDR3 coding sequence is TGTGCCAGCAGCCAGGACATTAGCTCCTACAATGAGCAGTTCTTC.

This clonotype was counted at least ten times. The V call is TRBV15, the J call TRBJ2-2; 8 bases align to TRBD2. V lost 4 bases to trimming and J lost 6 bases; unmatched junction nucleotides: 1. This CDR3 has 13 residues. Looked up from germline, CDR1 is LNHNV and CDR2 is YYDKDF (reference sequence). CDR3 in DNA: TGTGCCACCAGCATGCGGGGGGCCGGGGAGCTGTTTTTT. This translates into CATSMRGAGELFF.

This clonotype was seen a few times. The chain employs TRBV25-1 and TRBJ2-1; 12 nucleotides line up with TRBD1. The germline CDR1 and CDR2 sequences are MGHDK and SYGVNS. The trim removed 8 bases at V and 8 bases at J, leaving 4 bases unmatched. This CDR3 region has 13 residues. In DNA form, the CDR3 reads TGTGCCAGCCCGGGACAGGGGGCTGATGAGCAGTTCTTC. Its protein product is CASPGQGADEQFF.

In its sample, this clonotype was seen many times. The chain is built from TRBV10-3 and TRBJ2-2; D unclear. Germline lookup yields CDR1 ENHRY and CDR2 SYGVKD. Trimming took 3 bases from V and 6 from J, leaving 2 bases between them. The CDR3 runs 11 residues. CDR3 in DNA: TGTGCCATCAGTGACTCCGGGGAGCTGTTTTTT. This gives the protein CAISDSGELFF.

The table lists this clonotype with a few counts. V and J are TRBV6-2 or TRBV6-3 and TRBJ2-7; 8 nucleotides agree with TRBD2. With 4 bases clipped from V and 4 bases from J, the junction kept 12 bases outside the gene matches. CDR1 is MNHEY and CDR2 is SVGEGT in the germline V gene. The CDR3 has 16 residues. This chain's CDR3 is CASSWSGSDPLYEQYF. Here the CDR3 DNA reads TGTGCCAGCAGTTGGAGCGGGAGCGATCCCCTGTACGAGCAGTACTTC.

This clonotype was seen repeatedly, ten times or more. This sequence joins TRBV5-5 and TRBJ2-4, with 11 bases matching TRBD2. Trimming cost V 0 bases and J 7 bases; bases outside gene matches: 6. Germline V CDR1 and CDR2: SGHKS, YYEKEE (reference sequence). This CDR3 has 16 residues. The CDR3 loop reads CASSLGSGRGVNIQYF. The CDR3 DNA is TGTGCCAGCAGCTTGGGTAGCGGGAGGGGCGTCAACATTCAGTACTTC.

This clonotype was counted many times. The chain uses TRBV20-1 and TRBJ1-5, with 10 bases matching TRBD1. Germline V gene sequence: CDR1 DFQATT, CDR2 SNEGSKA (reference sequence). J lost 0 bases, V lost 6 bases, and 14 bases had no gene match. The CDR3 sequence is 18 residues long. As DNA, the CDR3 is TGCAGTGCCTCCCGCCCGGGACAGGGGTCATATAGCAATCAGCCCCAGCATTTT. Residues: CSASRPGQGSYSNQPQHF.

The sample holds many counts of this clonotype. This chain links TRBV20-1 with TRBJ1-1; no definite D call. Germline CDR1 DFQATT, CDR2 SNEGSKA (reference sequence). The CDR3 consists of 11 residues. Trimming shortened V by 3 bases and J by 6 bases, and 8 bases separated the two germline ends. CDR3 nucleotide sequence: TGCAGTGCTAGTTCTACGGCTGAAGCTTTCTTT. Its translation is CSASSTAEAFF.

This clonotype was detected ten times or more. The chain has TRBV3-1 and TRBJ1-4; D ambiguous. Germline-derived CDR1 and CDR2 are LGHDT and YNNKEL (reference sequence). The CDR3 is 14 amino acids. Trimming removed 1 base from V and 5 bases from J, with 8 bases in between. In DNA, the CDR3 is TGTGCCAGCAGCCAAGCGGGAGAGAATGAAAAACTGTTTTTT. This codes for CASSQAGENEKLFF.